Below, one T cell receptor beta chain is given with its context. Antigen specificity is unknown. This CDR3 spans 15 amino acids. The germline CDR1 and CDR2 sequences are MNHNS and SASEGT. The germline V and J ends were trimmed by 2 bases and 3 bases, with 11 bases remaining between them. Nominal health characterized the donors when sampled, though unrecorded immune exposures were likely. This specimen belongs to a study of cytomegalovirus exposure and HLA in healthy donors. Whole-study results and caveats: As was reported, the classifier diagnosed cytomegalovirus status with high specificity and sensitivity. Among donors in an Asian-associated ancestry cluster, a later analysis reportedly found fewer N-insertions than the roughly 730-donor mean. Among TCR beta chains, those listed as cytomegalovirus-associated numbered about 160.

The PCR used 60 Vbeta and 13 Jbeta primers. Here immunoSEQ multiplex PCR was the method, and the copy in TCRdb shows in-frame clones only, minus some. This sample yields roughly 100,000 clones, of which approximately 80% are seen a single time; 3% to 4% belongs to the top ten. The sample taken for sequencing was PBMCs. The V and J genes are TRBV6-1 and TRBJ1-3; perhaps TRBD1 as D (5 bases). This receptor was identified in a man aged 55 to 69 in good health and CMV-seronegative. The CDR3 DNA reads TGTGCCAGCAGTGAACAGGGAGGCTTTGGAAACACCATATATTTT. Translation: CASSEQGGFGNTIYF.